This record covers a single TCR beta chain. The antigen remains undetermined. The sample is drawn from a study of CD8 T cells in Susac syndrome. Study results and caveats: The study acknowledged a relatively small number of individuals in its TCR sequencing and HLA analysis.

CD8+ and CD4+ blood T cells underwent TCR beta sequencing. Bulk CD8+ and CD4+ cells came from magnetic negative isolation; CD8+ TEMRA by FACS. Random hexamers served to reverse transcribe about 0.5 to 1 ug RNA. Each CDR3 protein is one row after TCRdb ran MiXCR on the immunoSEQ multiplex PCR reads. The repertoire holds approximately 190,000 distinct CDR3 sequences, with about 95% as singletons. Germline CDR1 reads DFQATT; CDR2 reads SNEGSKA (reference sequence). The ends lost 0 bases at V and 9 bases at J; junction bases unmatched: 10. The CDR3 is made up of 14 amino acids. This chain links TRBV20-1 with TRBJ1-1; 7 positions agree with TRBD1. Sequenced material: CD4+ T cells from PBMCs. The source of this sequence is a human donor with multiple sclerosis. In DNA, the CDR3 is TGCAGTGCTAGAGATTTCGGGGACAGCCGGAAAGCTTTCTTT. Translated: CSARDFGDSRKAFF.